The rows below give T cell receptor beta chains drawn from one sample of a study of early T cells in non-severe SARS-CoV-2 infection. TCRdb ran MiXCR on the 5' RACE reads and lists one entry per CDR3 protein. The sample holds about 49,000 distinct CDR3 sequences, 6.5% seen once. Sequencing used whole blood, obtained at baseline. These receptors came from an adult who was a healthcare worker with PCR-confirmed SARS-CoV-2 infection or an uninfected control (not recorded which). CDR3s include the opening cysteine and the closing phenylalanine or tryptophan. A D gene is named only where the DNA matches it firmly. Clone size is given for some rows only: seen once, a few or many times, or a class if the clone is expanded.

CDR3 protein: CASSFGQGEEDTQYF
CDR3 DNA: TGTGCCAGCAGCTTTGGGCAGGGGGAGGAAGATACGCAGTATTTT
V gene: TRBV7-9
clone size: many
D gene: -
J gene: TRBJ2-3

CDR3 protein: CASSSSGSGAYGYTF
CDR3 DNA: TGTGCCAGCAGCTCAAGCGGGTCGGGGGCCTATGGCTACACCTTC
V gene: TRBV11-2
clone size: many
D gene: -
J gene: TRBJ1-2

CDR3 protein: CASQDRRGNTIYF
CDR3 DNA: TGTGCCAGCCAGGACAGACGTGGAAACACCATATATTTT
V gene: TRBV12-3/TRBV12-4
clone size: few
D gene: -
J gene: TRBJ1-3

CDR3 protein: CASSPQPGGNTGELFF
CDR3 DNA: TGTGCCAGCAGCCCCCAGCCAGGGGGGAACACCGGGGAGCTGTTTTTT
V gene: TRBV7-2
clone size: -
D gene: TRBD1
J gene: TRBJ2-2

CDR3 protein: CASSLSDRKNIQYF
CDR3 DNA: TGTGCCAGCAGCCTCTCCGACAGAAAAAACATTCAGTACTTC
V gene: TRBV7-9
clone size: -
D gene: -
J gene: TRBJ2-4

CDR3 protein: CSAGTSGTSYEQYF
CDR3 DNA: TGCAGTGCTGGGACTAGCGGGACCTCCTACGAGCAGTACTTC
V gene: TRBV20-1
clone size: many
D gene: TRBD2
J gene: TRBJ2-7

CDR3 protein: CASSPEGGRRYNEQFF
CDR3 DNA: TGTGCCAGCAGCCCCGAAGGGGGGCGGAGGTACAATGAGCAGTTCTTC
V gene: TRBV7-2
clone size: many
D gene: -
J gene: TRBJ2-1

CDR3 protein: CASSLPGRSTGVREKLFF
CDR3 DNA: TGTGCCAGCAGCTTACCCGGGAGATCTACAGGGGTTCGTGAAAAACTGTTTTTT
V gene: TRBV7-2
clone size: few
D gene: TRBD1
J gene: TRBJ1-4

CDR3 protein: CASSPIEQQETQYF
CDR3 DNA: TGTGCCAGCTCACCGATCGAACAGCAAGAGACCCAGTACTTC
V gene: TRBV18
clone size: few
D gene: -
J gene: TRBJ2-5

CDR3 protein: CASSLTGDAEQYF
CDR3 DNA: TGTGCCAGCAGCTTAACAGGAGATGCCGAGCAGTACTTC
V gene: TRBV11-2
clone size: many
D gene: -
J gene: TRBJ2-7

CDR3 protein: CASSLRTGSRRAYEQYF
CDR3 DNA: TGTGCCAGCAGTCTAAGGACAGGGTCTCGGAGGGCCTACGAGCAGTACTTC
V gene: TRBV12-3/TRBV12-4
clone size: many
D gene: TRBD1
J gene: TRBJ2-7

CDR3 protein: CASSLSTATHNSPLHF
CDR3 DNA: TGCGCCAGCAGCTTGTCGACGGCGACGCATAATTCACCCCTCCACTTT
V gene: TRBV5-1
clone size: many
D gene: -
J gene: TRBJ1-6

CDR3 protein: CASSYEPSGSYEQYF
CDR3 DNA: TGTGCCAGCAGTTACGAGCCTAGCGGGTCCTACGAGCAGTACTTC
V gene: TRBV6-5
clone size: many
D gene: TRBD2
J gene: TRBJ2-7

CDR3 protein: CASSESAGPYNTIYF
CDR3 DNA: TGTGCCAGCAGTGAATCAGCAGGGCCATACAACACCATATATTTT
V gene: TRBV25-1
clone size: many
D gene: -
J gene: TRBJ1-3

CDR3 protein: CASSSRQQGGNTGELFF
CDR3 DNA: TGCGCCAGCAGCTCGCGGCAGCAAGGGGGAAACACCGGGGAGCTGTTTTTT
V gene: TRBV5-1
clone size: -
D gene: -
J gene: TRBJ2-2

CDR3 protein: CASSQDHAGLSTDTQYF
CDR3 DNA: TGTGCCAGCAGCCAAGATCACGCCGGGCTTAGCACAGATACGCAGTATTTT
V gene: TRBV4-2
clone size: -
D gene: -
J gene: TRBJ2-3

CDR3 protein: CASSPAGQGSYEQYF
CDR3 DNA: TGTGCCAGCAGCCCGGCCGGACAGGGATCCTACGAGCAGTACTTC
V gene: TRBV7-9
clone size: few
D gene: TRBD1
J gene: TRBJ2-7